The clone carrying this T cell receptor (beta chain) was observed a few times. The sample belongs to a study of T cells in Graves' hyperthyroidism and ophthalmopathy. TCR beta CDR3 sequences were amplified from RNA transcripts. The HTBI set primed first-round TCR CDR3 RT-PCR. TCRdb used MiXCR to reprocess the multiplex PCR reads, holding one entry per CDR3 protein. In the table there are some 770,000 distinct CDR3 sequences, about 16% of which are singletons. From germline, CDR1 is SNHLY and CDR2 FYNNEI. The CDR3 spans 15 residues. The germline V and J ends were trimmed by 5 bases and 6 bases, with 19 bases remaining between them.

The J gene is TRBJ1-1, the V gene TRBV2, with a weak D call TRBD1 (6 bases). Material for sequencing was blood. This clonotype originated in a man aged 18 to 30 with Graves' hyperthyroidism. The CDR3 nucleotides are TGTGCCAGCAGTAACACAGGGTCCGGCCGTGCTGAAGCTTTCTTT. Translating gives CASSNTGSGRAEAFF.